These 5 T cell receptor beta chains were sequenced from one sample in a study of cytomegalovirus exposure and HLA in healthy donors. Primers: 60 Vbeta forward and 13 Jbeta reverse. The table came from immunoSEQ multiplex PCR; TCRdb's copy has only in-frame clones and leaves some out. The sample consists of roughly 160,000 clones, roughly 81% of them appearing once. Sample: PBMCs. The receptors stem from a woman aged 45-59 years in good health and CMV-seronegative.

The chain links TRBV27 to TRBJ2-2; 8 bases match TRBD1. Germline V gene sequence: CDR1 MNHEY, CDR2 SMNVEV (reference sequence). Losses at the gene ends were 5 bases for V and 6 bases for J; bases not matched to a gene: 2. The CDR3 is 13 amino acids. The CDR3: CASSLQGAGELFF. As DNA, the CDR3 is TGTGCCAGCAGTCTACAGGGGGCCGGGGAGCTGTTTTTT.

The gene calls are TRBV20-1 and TRBJ1-2; unclear D gene. The V and J ends lost 6 bases and 2 bases respectively, with 7 bases between them. The CDR3 extends over 11 amino acids. The germline gives CDR1 DFQATT, CDR2 SNEGSKA (reference sequence). CDR3 sequence (DNA): TGCAGTGCGGTACTAAACTATGGCTACACCTTC. Translation gives CSAVLNYGYTF.

CDR3 nucleotide sequence: TGTGCCAGCAGTTACTCCCAACGGGTCGATACGCAGTATTTT. This sequence encodes CASSYSQRVDTQYF. The chain employs TRBV6-5 and TRBJ2-3, with no clear D. V lost 0 bases and J 6 bases, leaving 10 bases between the germline ends. The CDR3 is 14 residues long. Germline lookup yields CDR1 MNHEY and CDR2 SVGAGI.

The chain's CDR3 is CATSRDQGRVGGYTF. DNA of the CDR3: TGTGCCACCAGCAGAGATCAGGGCAGGGTGGGAGGCTACACCTTC. J is TRBJ1-2 and V is TRBV15; a weak D match, TRBD1 (5 bases). This CDR3 is built from 15 residues. V shed 0 bases and J shed 8 bases, with 16 bases lying between them. Germline values: CDR1 LNHNV, CDR2 YYDKDF (reference sequence).

This rearrangement joins TRBV18 to TRBJ1-5, with D uncertain. The CDR3 consists of 15 residues. Germline values: CDR1 KGHSH, CDR2 LQKENI. The ends were cut back, 6 bases at V and 7 bases at J, with 19 bases in the middle. CDR3 DNA sequence: TGTGCCAGCTCCCCCTCGGGAAGGGTAGACCAGCCCCAGCATTTT. As protein: CASSPSGRVDQPQHF.